The 18 T cell receptor beta chains given below trace back to one sample, sequenced in a study of PD-L1 blockade in urothelial cancer. Time point indicated: pretreatment peripheral blood. Sequenced by immunoSEQ multiplex PCR; TCRdb stores in-frame clones only, minus some. Here the sample spans around 100,000 clones, around 90% being singletons. The sample in question was PBMCs, obtained around atezolizumab (anti-PD-L1) treatment. The receptors derive from a man aged 60 to 75 with urothelial cancer.

The chain joins TRBV5-1 to TRBJ2-7; TRBD1 agrees at 12 bases. CDR1 is SGHRS, CDR2 YFSETQ, per germline. The CDR3 runs to 15 residues. V lost 4 bases to trimming and J lost 7 bases; unmatched junction nucleotides: 9. The CDR3 loop is CASSIGGQGAGEQYF. The CDR3 DNA follows: TGCGCCAGCAGCATCGGGGGACAGGGGGCGGGGGAGCAGTACTTC.

This clone appeared a few times. One end of the junction fails to match germline, which may point to a read error. This chain joins TRBV27 and TRBJ2-5, with 7 bases that match TRBD1. Germline CDR1 is MNHEY and CDR2 is SMNVEV (reference sequence). The CDR3 runs to 13 residues. CDR3 bases: TGTGCCAGCAGGACAGGGTTGCAAGGGACCCAGTACTTC. Its protein is CASRTGLQGTQYF.

The chain employs TRBV14 and TRBJ2-2; possible D gene TRBD1, 6 bases. The CDR3 has 15 residues. Trimming left V 0 bases short and J 4 bases short, with 9 bases between. From germline, CDR1 is SGHDN and CDR2 FVKESK. The DNA of the CDR3 is TGTGCCAGCAGCCAAGAACACAGGGCCACCGGGGAGCTGTTTTTT. This gives the protein CASSQEHRATGELFF.

The sample holds one count of this clone. The genes are TRBV9 and TRBJ2-1; D is unclear. The CDR3 totals 17 residues. Trimming stripped 0 bases from V and 3 bases from J, with 16 bases between. Germline CDR1 and CDR2: SGDLS and YYNGEE. DNA for the CDR3: TGTGCCAGCAGCGTAGCCAAAAATTCTCTACTCTACAATGAGCAGTTCTTC. This encodes CASSVAKNSLLYNEQFF.

V usage is TRBV6-1 and J usage is TRBJ1-3; 9 bases agree with TRBD1. The V gene end was trimmed by 7 bases and the J gene end by 7 bases; junction bases not matched to a gene: 8. Looked up from germline, CDR1 is MNHNS and CDR2 is SASEGT. The CDR3 spans 14 residues. CDR3 bases: TGTGCCAGCAAACCAGGACAGGGGATGAACACCATATATTTT. Protein: CASKPGQGMNTIYF.

The CDR3 nucleotides read TGCGCCAGCAGTGAGTCTCGACTAGCGGGGAGCTACGAGCAGTACTTC. It yields the protein CASSESRLAGSYEQYF. The gene calls are TRBV10-1 and TRBJ2-7; 11 nucleotides match TRBD2. V was clipped by 0 bases and J by 3 bases; unmatched bases: 4. The germline V gene encodes CDR1 WNHNN and CDR2 SYGVQD (reference sequence). The CDR3 loop spans 16 amino acids.

In this sample, this clone turned up once. The chain carries TRBV2 and TRBJ2-7, with D possibly being TRBD1 (5 bases). The length of the CDR3 is 12 residues. Germline-derived CDR1 and CDR2 are SNHLY and FYNNEI. The germline V and J ends were trimmed by 5 bases and 1 base, with 6 bases remaining between them. This CDR3 reads CASSWTSYEQYF. The CDR3 region has the DNA TGTGCCAGCAGTTGGACATCCTACGAGCAGTACTTC.

The rearrangement links TRBV2 to TRBJ1-4; 8 bases align to TRBD1. Trimming at V came to 6 bases and at J to 0 bases, leaving 6 bases not matched to a gene. The length of the CDR3 is 16 residues. CDR1 is SNHLY, CDR2 FYNNEI, per germline. In DNA form, the CDR3 reads TGTGCCAGCAGCGGGACAGGAACTCCAACTAATGAAAAACTGTTTTTT. Translating it yields CASSGTGTPTNEKLFF.

This chain connects TRBV18 to TRBJ2-7, with 9 positions matching TRBD1. CDR3 length: 15 amino acids. Germline V lookup: CDR1 KGHSH, CDR2 LQKENI. V was clipped by 5 bases and J by 2 bases; unmatched bases: 7. CDR3 sequence (DNA): TGTGCCAGCTCAGCTCCGGGACAGGGAACCTACGAGCAGTACTTC. Residues: CASSAPGQGTYEQYF.

The chain links TRBV4-1 to TRBJ2-7; weak D call: TRBD2 (5 bases). V lost 4 bases and J lost 4, with 14 bases in between. The CDR3 covers 14 residues. CDR1 is MGHRA and CDR2 is YSYEKL in the germline V gene. This CDR3 reads CASSPIGVGYEQYF. CDR3 nucleotide sequence: TGCGCCAGCAGCCCGATCGGGGTCGGGTACGAGCAGTACTTC.

The chain is built from TRBV7-3 and TRBJ2-1; 9 nucleotides match TRBD2. Trimming removed 5 bases from V and 3 bases from J; junction bases left unmatched: 5. This CDR3 is built from 15 residues. Per the germline V gene, CDR1 is SGHTA and CDR2 is FQGTGA. The CDR3 DNA follows: TGTGCCAGCAGCCAACTAGCGGGCGGCTACAATGAGCAGTTCTTC. Its translation is CASSQLAGGYNEQFF.

The chain carries TRBV7-2 and TRBJ1-2, with 7 bases matching TRBD1. With V trimmed by 4 bases and J by 8 bases, 7 bases remained unmatched. The CDR3 spans 13 residues. Germline-derived CDR1 and CDR2 are SGHTA and FQGNSA. The CDR3 region has the DNA TGTGCCAGCAGCTATACAGGGGTGCGAGGCTACACCTTC. This gives the protein CASSYTGVRGYTF.

The chain is built from TRBV7-6 and TRBJ2-7; 9 bases are shared with TRBD1. This CDR3 region has 18 residues. V shed 1 base, J shed 5 bases, and the junction held 15 bases outside the gene matches. Germline V gene data show CDR1 as SGHVS and CDR2 as FNYEAQ. The CDR3 nucleotides are TGTGCCAGCAGCTTAGGGGGCTACAGGGGGCGAGGGGTTGACGAGCAGTACTTC. Protein: CASSLGGYRGRGVDEQYF. Full variable domain (outside the CDR3, taken from reference TRBV7-6 and TRBJ2-7): GAGVSQSPRYKVTKRGQDVALRCDPISGHVSLYWYRQALGQGPEFLTYFNYEAQQDKSGLPNDRFSAERPEGSISTLTIQRTEQRDSAMYRCASSLGGYRGRGVDEQYFGPGTRLTVT.

This chain links TRBV21-1 with TRBJ2-1; TRBD1, the D gene given by the table, was not confirmed from the DNA. TRBV21-1 is marked as a pseudogene. The CDR3 runs 16 residues. The DNA of the CDR3 is TGTGCCAGCAGCAAGGGGACCGGGACAGGCATGAATGAGCAGTTCTTC. Translation: CASSKGTGTGMNEQFF.

This clone was seen just once. The chain is built from TRBV7-2 and TRBJ2-7, with a tentative D call TRBD1 (5 bases). V was trimmed by 2 bases and J by 3 bases, leaving 11 bases between them. The CDR3 loop spans 14 amino acids. Germline V gene sequence: CDR1 SGHTA, CDR2 FQGNSA. CDR3 sequence: CASSLQGPRYEQYF. The CDR3 DNA reads TGTGCCAGCAGCTTACAGGGTCCCCGCTACGAGCAGTACTTC. Combining the CDR3 with reference TRBV7-2 and TRBJ2-7 gives the whole variable domain GAGVSQSPSNKVTEKGKDVELRCDPISGHTALYWYRQSLGQGLEFLIYFQGNSAPDKSGLPSDRFSAERTGGSVSTLTIQRTQQEDSAVYLCASSLQGPRYEQYFGPGTRLTVT.

The chain joins TRBV18 to TRBJ2-5; TRBD2 matches at 13 bases. Per the germline V gene, CDR1 is KGHSH and CDR2 is LQKENI. CDR3 length equals 19 residues. V gave up 3 bases and J gave up 4 bases; unmatched junction bases: 14. The CDR3 bases are TGTGCCAGCTCACCTATTGGAGGGACTAGCGGGATGGCCCGAGAGACCCAGTACTTC. It yields the protein CASSPIGGTSGMARETQYF. The entire variable domain, with the rest obtained from reference TRBV18 and TRBJ2-5, is as follows: NAGVMQNPRHLVRRRGQEARLRCSPMKGHSHVYWYRQLPEEGLKFMVYLQKENIIDESGMPKERFSAEFPKEGPSILRIQQVVRGDSAAYFCASSPIGGTSGMARETQYFGPGTRLLVL.

V usage is TRBV7-2 and J usage is TRBJ2-5; weak D call: TRBD1 (6 bases). The CDR3 sequence is 13 residues long. Germline V gene data show CDR1 as SGHTA and CDR2 as FQGNSA. V lost 2 bases and J 3 bases, leaving 7 bases between the germline ends. In DNA, the CDR3 is TGTGCCAGCAGCTTAAGGGGGAAAGAGACCCAGTACTTC. Protein product: CASSLRGKETQYF. The full variable domain, rest sourced from reference TRBV7-2 and TRBJ2-5, is GAGVSQSPSNKVTEKGKDVELRCDPISGHTALYWYRQSLGQGLEFLIYFQGNSAPDKSGLPSDRFSAERTGGSVSTLTIQRTQQEDSAVYLCASSLRGKETQYFGPGTRLLVL.

The gene calls are TRBV6-1 and TRBJ2-7; TRBD2 might be the D (6 bases). CDR1 MNHNS and CDR2 SASEGT come from the germline V gene. There are 14 residues in the CDR3. V was pared by 6 bases and J by 2 bases, with 14 bases between. The CDR3 DNA sequence: TGTGCCAGCAGCCGGGACTTTGAAGCCTACGAGCAGTACTTC. Its translation: CASSRDFEAYEQYF.